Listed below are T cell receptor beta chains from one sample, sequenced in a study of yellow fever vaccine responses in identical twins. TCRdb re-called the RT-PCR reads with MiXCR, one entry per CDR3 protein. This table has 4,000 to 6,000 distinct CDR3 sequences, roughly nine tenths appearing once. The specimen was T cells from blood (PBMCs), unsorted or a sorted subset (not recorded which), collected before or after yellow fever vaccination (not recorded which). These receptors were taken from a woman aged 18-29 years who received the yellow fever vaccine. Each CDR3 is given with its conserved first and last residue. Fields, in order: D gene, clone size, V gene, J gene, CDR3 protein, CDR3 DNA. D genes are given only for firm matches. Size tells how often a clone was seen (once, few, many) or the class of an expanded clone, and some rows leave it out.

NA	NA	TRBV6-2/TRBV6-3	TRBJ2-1	CASSLGGPQEIF	TGTGCCAGCAGTTTGGGGGGCCCCCAAGAAATCTTC
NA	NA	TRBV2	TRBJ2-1	CASRRQDNEQFF	TGTGCCAGCAGGAGACAGGACAATGAGCAGTTCTTC
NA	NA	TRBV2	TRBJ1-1	CASSEKGNTEAFF	TGTGCCAGCAGTGAAAAGGGGAACACTGAAGCTTTCTTT
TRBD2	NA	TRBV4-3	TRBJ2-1	CASSQEGLAGYNEQFF	TGCGCCAGCAGCCAAGAAGGACTAGCGGGCTACAATGAGCAGTTCTTC
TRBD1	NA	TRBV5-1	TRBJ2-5	CASSFGTGLRETQYF	TGCGCCAGCAGCTTCGGGACAGGGCTAAGAGAGACCCAGTACTTC
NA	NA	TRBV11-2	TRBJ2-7	CASSLADTAYEQYF	TGTGCCAGCAGCTTAGCCGATACAGCCTACGAGCAGTACTTC
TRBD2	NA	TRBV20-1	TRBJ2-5	CSARDPTGRGNPLQETQYF	TGCAGTGCTAGAGATCCCACCGGGCGGGGGAATCCCCTCCAAGAGACCCAGTACTTC
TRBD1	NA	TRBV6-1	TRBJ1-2	CASSLMGQVEGYTF	TGTGCCAGCAGCTTGATGGGACAGGTGGAAGGCTACACCTTC
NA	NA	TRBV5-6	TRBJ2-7	CASSLDGHSVYYEQYF	TGTGCCAGCAGCTTGGACGGACATAGCGTCTACTACGAGCAGTACTTC
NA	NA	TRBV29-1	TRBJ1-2	CSVESGDNYGYTF	TGCAGCGTTGAATCAGGGGACAACTATGGCTACACCTTC
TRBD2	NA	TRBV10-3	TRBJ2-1	CAISDSSGSPGEQFF	TGTGCCATCAGTGATTCTAGCGGGAGTCCCGGTGAGCAGTTCTTC
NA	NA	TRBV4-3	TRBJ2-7	CASSPAPGDYEQYF	TGCGCCAGCAGCCCCGCCCCGGGGGACTACGAGCAGTACTTC
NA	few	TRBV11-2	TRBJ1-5	CASSTTGPNQPQHF	TGTGCCAGCAGCACAACAGGGCCCAATCAGCCCCAGCATTTT
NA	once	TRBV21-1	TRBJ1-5	CASSLRGNQPQHF	TGTGCCAGCAGCCTGCGTGGCAATCAGCCCCAGCATTTT
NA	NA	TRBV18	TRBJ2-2	CASSPNTGELFF	TGTGCCAGCTCACCTAACACCGGGGAGCTGTTTTTT
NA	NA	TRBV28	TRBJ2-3	CASSLRSDPTDTQYF	TGTGCCAGCAGCCTGCGGAGCGACCCCACAGATACGCAGTATTTT
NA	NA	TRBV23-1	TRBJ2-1	CASSQSRGPDNEQFF	TGCGCCAGCAGTCAATCCCGGGGCCCTGACAATGAGCAGTTCTTC
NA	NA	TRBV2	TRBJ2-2	CASSEVPGELFF	TGTGCCAGCAGTGAGGTCCCCGGGGAGCTGTTTTTT
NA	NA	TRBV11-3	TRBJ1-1	CASSLRGTEAFF	TGTGCCAGCAGCTTACGCGGGACTGAAGCTTTCTTT
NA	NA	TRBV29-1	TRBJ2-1	CSVKATGNHEQFF	TGCAGCGTTAAGGCTACAGGGAACCATGAGCAGTTCTTC
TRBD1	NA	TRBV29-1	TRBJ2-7	CSVEGQGETYEQYF	TGCAGCGTTGAAGGACAGGGGGAGACCTACGAGCAGTACTTC
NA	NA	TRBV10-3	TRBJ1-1	CAISDPSLRGTEAFF	TGTGCCATCAGTGACCCATCACTAAGGGGCACTGAAGCTTTCTTT
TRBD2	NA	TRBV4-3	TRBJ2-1	CASSQISSGMYNEQFF	TGCGCCAGCAGCCAAATATCTAGCGGGATGTACAATGAGCAGTTCTTC
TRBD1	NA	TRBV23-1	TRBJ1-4	CASSQHRGRAEKLFF	TGCGCCAGCAGTCAACACAGGGGAAGGGCGGAAAAACTGTTTTTT
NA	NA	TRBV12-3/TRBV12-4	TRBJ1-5	CASSLRGGNQPQHF	TGTGCCAGCAGTTTAAGGGGCGGGAATCAGCCCCAGCATTTT
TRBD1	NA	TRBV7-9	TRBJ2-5	CASSLVAGGGETQYF	TGTGCCAGCAGCTTAGTAGCAGGGGGTGGAGAGACCCAGTACTTC
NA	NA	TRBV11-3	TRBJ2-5	CASSRGQKETQYF	TGTGCCAGCAGCCGGGGCCAGAAAGAGACCCAGTACTTC
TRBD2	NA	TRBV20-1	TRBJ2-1	CSASLPSGEINEQFF	TGCAGTGCTAGCTTGCCTAGCGGGGAGATCAATGAGCAGTTCTTC
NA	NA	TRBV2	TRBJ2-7	CANSEFRTYEQYF	TGTGCCAACAGTGAGTTCAGGACCTACGAGCAGTACTTC
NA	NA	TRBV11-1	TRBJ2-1	CASSFFVGDEQFF	TGTGCCAGCAGCTTTTTCGTGGGAGATGAGCAGTTCTTC
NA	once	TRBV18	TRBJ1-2	CASSPSVQEYGYTF	TGTGCCAGCTCACCATCGGTACAGGAATATGGCTACACCTTC
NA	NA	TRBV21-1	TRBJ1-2	CASSRARGTHGYTF	TGTGCCAGCAGCAGAGCGCGCGGGACCCATGGCTACACCTTC
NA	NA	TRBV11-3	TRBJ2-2	CASSDPGGYTNTGELFF	TGTGCCAGCAGCGACCCAGGGGGGTACACGAACACCGGGGAGCTGTTTTTT
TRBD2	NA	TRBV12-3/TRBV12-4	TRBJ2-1	CASRGDYYNEQFF	TGTGCCAGCAGAGGGGACTACTACAATGAGCAGTTCTTC
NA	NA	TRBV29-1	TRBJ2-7	CSVASAYEQYF	TGCAGCGTCGCTTCAGCTTACGAGCAGTACTTC
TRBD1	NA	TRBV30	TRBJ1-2	CAWSAGQYGYTF	TGTGCCTGGAGTGCGGGACAGTATGGCTACACCTTC
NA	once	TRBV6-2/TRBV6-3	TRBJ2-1	CASSLGGGQFF	TGTGCCAGCAGCCTCGGGGGAGGGCAGTTCTTC
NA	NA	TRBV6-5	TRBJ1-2	CASSYSRDPTPIGYTF	TGTGCCAGCAGTTACTCGAGGGACCCTACCCCCATCGGCTACACCTTC
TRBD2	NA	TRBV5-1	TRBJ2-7	CASSFSGRTYEQYF	TGCGCCAGCAGCTTCAGCGGGAGGACCTACGAGCAGTACTTC
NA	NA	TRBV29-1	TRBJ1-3	CSVFTGEGNTIYF	TGCAGCGTTTTCACCGGGGAAGGAAACACCATATATTTT
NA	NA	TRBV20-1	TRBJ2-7	CSASIGGPIEEQYF	TGCAGTGCCAGTATTGGGGGCCCTATAGAGGAGCAGTACTTC